The following is a T cell receptor (beta chain) sequence with its context. The antigen is unknown. The data are from a study of identical twins. Trimming left V 2 bases short and J 15 bases short, with 20 bases between. CDR3 length: 14 residues. Study-wide results and limits: A lower insertion count was a feature of abundant cord blood beta clonotypes, with no such feature in memory repertoires.

From the 5' RACE reads, TCRdb called clonotypes with MiXCR, one entry per CDR3 protein. The repertoire holds 600,000 to 700,000 distinct CDR3 sequences, with roughly 20% as singletons. In addition, the sample was reused for a study of T cells expressing NK-cell markers. This second report adds: Obtained from sorted CD3+CD56+NKG2C+, CD3+CD56+NKG2C- and CD3+CD56-NKG2C+ T cells were the TCR beta repertoires. Dominant NKG2C+ clonotypes made up roughly 1.0-7.5% of CD8+ T cells in six donors.

V and J are TRBV12-3 or TRBV12-4 and TRBJ2-4; tentative D call: TRBD2 (5 bases). Input material: PBMCs. The sequence was obtained from a woman aged 18-29 years in good health. CDR3: CASSLRFAGGPRYF. The CDR3 nucleotides are TGTGCCAGCAGTTTAAGGTTTGCGGGCGGCCCTCGGTACTTC.